Below are 18 T cell receptor beta chains sequenced from a single sample in a study of identical twins. TCRdb reprocessed the 5' RACE reads with MiXCR, giving one entry per CDR3 protein. Seen here are some 1,700,000 distinct CDR3 sequences, under 35% observed once, and the top ten hold 0.25% to 0.3%. The specimen was cord blood. The receptors were sampled from a newborn girl in good health.

This clonotype has a handful of counts. This chain links TRBV18 with TRBJ2-1, with D perhaps assigned TRBD1 or TRBD2 (7 bases each). The germline gives CDR1 KGHSH, CDR2 LQKENI. There are 16 residues in the CDR3. Trimming shortened V by 2 bases and J by 9 bases, and 20 bases separated the two germline ends. The CDR3 here is CASSPTNDREGTEQFF. Here the CDR3 DNA reads TGTGCCAGCTCACCAACGAACGACAGGGAGGGTACTGAGCAGTTCTTC.

This clonotype has only a few counts. This sequence joins TRBV7-2 and TRBJ1-2, with 8 bases identical to TRBD1. Germline V gene sequence: CDR1 SGHTA, CDR2 FQGNSA. The CDR3 sequence is 16 residues long. After removal of 4 bases from V and 0 bases from J, the junction contained 7 bases not matched to a gene. CDR3 DNA sequence: TGTGCCAGCAGCTCTGGACAGGGACGGGCTAACTATGGCTACACCTTC. Translated, it gives CASSSGQGRANYGYTF.

The chain couples TRBV12-3 or TRBV12-4 to TRBJ2-1, with 10 bases aligning to TRBD1. CDR3 size: 14 residues. Trimming at V came to 8 bases and at J to 9 bases, leaving 10 bases not matched to a gene. In DNA form, the CDR3 reads TGTGCCAGCGGCCGCCGACAGGGGGCAGGTGAGCAGTTCTTC. This codes for CASGRRQGAGEQFF.

This clonotype was seen only a few times. The rearrangement links TRBV4-1 to TRBJ2-3, with a possible D match to TRBD1 (5 bases). The CDR3 extends over 15 amino acids. CDR1 and CDR2 from the germline V gene are MGHRA and YSYEKL. V lost 10 bases and J 1 base, leaving 18 bases between the germline ends. CDR3 nucleotides: TGCGCCACCCGGAGTGTGGGGCAACGCACAGATACGCAGTATTTT. Translating gives CATRSVGQRTDTQYF.

This clonotype was recorded a few times. This chain links TRBV7-9 with TRBJ2-7; no reliable D call. The germline gives CDR1 SEHNR, CDR2 FQNEAQ (reference sequence). The CDR3 length is 14 residues. V lost 3 bases to trimming and J lost 2 bases, with 11 bases between them. CDR3: CASSFMGRAYEQYF. The CDR3 DNA reads TGTGCCAGCAGCTTTATGGGCCGAGCCTACGAGCAGTACTTC.

This clonotype has just a few counts. This rearrangement joins TRBV4-1 to TRBJ2-4; D is unclear. Germline lookup yields CDR1 MGHRA and CDR2 YSYEKL. Trimming cost V 2 bases and J 5 bases, with 10 bases left between them. This CDR3 is 14 amino acids long. In nucleotides, the CDR3 is TGCGCCAGCAGCCAACTTGGTCGGGAAAACATTCAGTACTTC. This gives the protein CASSQLGRENIQYF.

V and J are TRBV6-5 and TRBJ1-5; the D is unclear. CDR3 length equals 15 residues. V was trimmed by 6 bases and J by 0 bases, leaving 12 bases between them. Per the germline V gene, CDR1 is MNHEY and CDR2 is SVGAGI. The CDR3 reads CASRGMAYSNQPQHF. As DNA, the CDR3 is TGTGCCAGCAGGGGCATGGCTTATAGCAATCAGCCCCAGCATTTT.

This clonotype appeared a few times. DNA for the CDR3: TGTGCCAGCAGCCCCGGGCCCTCATTCAATCAGCCCCAGCATTTT. Translating it yields CASSPGPSFNQPQHF. The chain recombines TRBV7-2 with TRBJ1-5; D gene uncertain. The V gene's germline CDR1 is SGHTA and CDR2 FQGNSA. The CDR3 runs to 15 residues. V was clipped by 5 bases and J by 3 bases, with 14 bases between them. Full variable domain (outside the CDR3, taken from reference TRBV7-2 and TRBJ1-5): GAGVSQSPSNKVTEKGKDVELRCDPISGHTALYWYRQSLGQGLEFLIYFQGNSAPDKSGLPSDRFSAERTGGSVSTLTIQRTQQEDSAVYLCASSPGPSFNQPQHFGDGTRLSIL.

This clonotype was observed a handful of times. The rearrangement joins TRBV9 to TRBJ1-1; no clear D gene. This CDR3 is 13 amino acids long. The V gene lost 3 bases and the J gene lost 3 bases, with 9 bases spanning the gap. Germline CDR1 and CDR2: SGDLS and YYNGEE. The CDR3 DNA sequence: TGTGCCAGCAGCGCTTACTTAGACACTGAAGCTTTCTTT. This codes for CASSAYLDTEAFF.

The CDR3 coding sequence is TGTGCCAGCAGTGAAGCGCGGGTAGGCGGGGAGCTGTTTTTT. Translated, it gives CASSEARVGGELFF. This chain joins TRBV6-1 and TRBJ2-2, with D possibly being TRBD2 (5 bases). The CDR3 spans 14 residues. The V end was cut by 0 bases, the J end by 7 bases, with 9 bases between. CDR1 MNHNS and CDR2 SASEGT come from the germline V gene.

DNA for the CDR3: TGCAGTGCTAGATGGCAGAGGGTGGACTCTGGGGCCAACGTCCTGACTTTC. It encodes CSARWQRVDSGANVLTF. The chain recombines TRBV20-1 with TRBJ2-6; D is possibly TRBD2 (5 bases). The CDR3 sequence is 17 residues long. CDR1 and CDR2 from the germline V gene are DFQATT and SNEGSKA (reference sequence). Trimming shortened V by 2 bases and J by 0 bases, and 14 bases separated the two germline ends.

This clonotype was observed a few times. The chain is built from TRBV6-1 and TRBJ2-7, with TRBD1 matching over 9 bases. This CDR3 region has 14 residues. Trimming took 1 base from V and 6 from J; bases not matched to a gene: 4. Germline V lookup: CDR1 MNHNS, CDR2 SASEGT. The DNA of the CDR3 is TGTGCCAGCAGTGAAGACAGGGGGCTTTCCGAGCAGTACTTC. It is translated as CASSEDRGLSEQYF.

This clonotype turned up a few times. V and J are TRBV7-9 and TRBJ2-3; 7 bases match TRBD1. The CDR3 totals 17 residues. CDR1 and CDR2 from the germline V gene are SEHNR and FQNEAQ (reference sequence). The J segment lost 4 bases and the V segment lost 0 bases, leaving 10 bases of the junction unmatched. In nucleotides, the CDR3 is TGTGCCAGCAGCTTAGCCCTATACCGGGACAGCGCAGATACGCAGTATTTT. Encoded protein: CASSLALYRDSADTQYF.

The sample holds a few counts of this clonotype. The chain uses TRBV10-2 and TRBJ2-3; 9 positions match TRBD2. J was trimmed by 1 base and V by 4 bases; bases with no gene match: 3. Per germline, CDR1 WSHSY and CDR2 SAAADI. The CDR3 length is 15 residues. In DNA, the CDR3 is TGCGCCAGCAGTGCATCTAGCGGGGGCACAGATACGCAGTATTTT. It encodes CASSASSGGTDTQYF.

Turning to this clonotype: At one boundary the junction diverges from the germline segment, which might be a read error. The chain links TRBV7-7 to TRBJ2-1; TRBD2 matches 11 bases. The CDR3 is 18 residues long. Germline V gene sequence: CDR1 SSHAT, CDR2 FNYEAQ (reference sequence). CDR3 nucleotides: TGTGCTAGCAGCTCGCGGACTAGCGGGTTAGGTGGATACAATGAGCAGTTCTTC. Protein product: CASSSRTSGLGGYNEQFF.

This clonotype was recorded many times. The V call is TRBV13, the J call TRBJ2-3, with a tentative D call TRBD2 (5 bases). V was pared by 4 bases and J by 2 bases, with 13 bases between. Germline CDR1 is PRHDT and CDR2 is FYEKMQ (reference sequence). The CDR3 sequence is 15 residues long. The CDR3 reads CASSYFTGITDTQYF. The CDR3 DNA is TGTGCCAGCAGCTACTTCACGGGGATCACAGATACGCAGTATTTT. The full variable domain, its missing parts supplied by reference TRBV13 and TRBJ2-3, is AAGVIQSPRHLIKEKRETATLKCYPIPRHDTVYWYQQGPGQDPQFLISFYEKMQSDKGSIPDRFSAQQFSDYHSELNMSSLELGDSALYFCASSYFTGITDTQYFGPGTRLTVL.

This chain joins TRBV9 and TRBJ2-1; 9 nucleotides align to TRBD1. The CDR3 contains 15 residues. Germline CDR1 and CDR2: SGDLS and YYNGEE. Losses at the gene ends were 0 bases for V and 2 bases for J; bases not matched to a gene: 0. Here the CDR3 reads CASSVDRGPYNEQFF. The CDR3 nucleotides are TGTGCCAGCAGCGTAGACAGGGGGCCCTACAATGAGCAGTTCTTC.

The rearrangement links TRBV3-1 to TRBJ2-1; D possibly uses TRBD1 or TRBD2 (5 bases each). Judging by the DNA end, TRBJ2-7 fits better; the J call may be wrong. Germline CDR1 reads LGHDT; CDR2 reads YNNKEL (reference sequence). This CDR3 has 16 residues. For the CDR3, the DNA is TGTGCCAGCAGCCGAACCGGGACGGCCCCCTACAATGAGCAGTACTTC. Translating gives CASSRTGTAPYNEQYF.